This record concerns one T cell receptor beta chain sequence. The antigen remains undetermined. The data originate from a study of cytomegalovirus exposure and HLA in healthy donors. Overall study: The approximately 110 validation repertoires, a later analysis reported, used the same platform as the 550 to 800 first-cohort repertoires. Study-wide findings and caveats: Diagnosis of cytomegalovirus status made by the classifier reportedly showed high specificity and sensitivity.

Germline V gene sequence: CDR1 MNHNS, CDR2 SASEGT. V lost 2 bases, J lost 6 bases, and 4 bases stayed unmatched. The CDR3 sequence is 14 residues long. Measured with immunoSEQ multiplex PCR; TCRdb has only the in-frame clones, and not every one. The sample holds 250,000 to 400,000 clones, around 90% seen once. The V gene is TRBV6-1, the J gene TRBJ1-3, with TRBD1 identical over 7 bases. Sequenced material: PBMCs. This receptor was identified in a man aged 25-45 years in good health and CMV-seronegative. The CDR3 loop is CASSELGQTNTIYF. Here the CDR3 DNA reads TGTGCCAGCAGTGAATTGGGACAGACAAACACCATATATTTT.